This T cell receptor beta chain was sequenced in a study of T cell responses to AZD1222 COVID-19 vaccine. At the level of the study: Pooling was applied to second doses at about 4 or about 12 weeks. The study, taken as a whole, reports: Nearly half of spike-specific TCRs reportedly target variant regions that are unmutated in the B.1.351 and B.1.1.7 variants. Across the whole spike, CD4 TCRs peaked at regions 160-218 and 743-854.

To note about this clone: The antigen remains unidentified.

Only in-frame clones appear in the TCRdb table, and some are missing; sequencing was by immunoSEQ multiplex PCR. In the table there are roughly 67,000 clones, around four fifths of which are singletons. The specimen comprised peripheral blood, sampled on day 0 of AZD1222 vaccination. The receptor was isolated from an adult in good health.

CDR3 loop: CASSLEASGYNEQFF. Here the CDR3 DNA reads TGTGCCAGCAGCTTAGAGGCGAGCGGTTACAATGAGCAGTTCTTC. The rearrangement links TRBV7-9 to TRBJ2-1, with D perhaps matching TRBD2 (5 bases). In germline, CDR1 is SEHNR, CDR2 FQNEAQ (reference sequence). The CDR3 is 15 residues long. Trimming removed 1 base at V and 4 bases at J, with 11 bases between. Full variable domain (missing parts from reference TRBV7-9 and TRBJ2-1): DTGVSQNPRHKITKRGQNVTFRCDPISEHNRLYWYRQTLGQGPEFLTYFQNEAQLEKSRLLSDRFSAERPKGSFSTLEIQRTEQGDSAMYLCASSLEASGYNEQFFGPGTRLTVL.